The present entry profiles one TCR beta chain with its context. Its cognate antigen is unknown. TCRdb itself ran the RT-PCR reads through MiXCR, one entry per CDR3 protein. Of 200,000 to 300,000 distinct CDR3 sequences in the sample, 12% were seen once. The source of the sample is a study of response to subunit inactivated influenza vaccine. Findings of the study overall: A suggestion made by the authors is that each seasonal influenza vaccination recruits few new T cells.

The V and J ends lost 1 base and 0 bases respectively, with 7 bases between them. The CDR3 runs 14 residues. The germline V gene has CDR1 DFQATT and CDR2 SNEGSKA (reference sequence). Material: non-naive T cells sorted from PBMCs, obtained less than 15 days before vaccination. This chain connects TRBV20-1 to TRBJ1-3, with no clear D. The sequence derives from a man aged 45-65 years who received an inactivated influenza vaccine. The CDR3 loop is CSARGISSGNTIYF. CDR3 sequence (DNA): TGCAGTGCTAGAGGTATAAGCTCTGGAAACACCATATATTTT.